This T cell receptor beta chain was found in a study of cytomegalovirus exposure and HLA in healthy donors (dated by TCRdb to 2016 to 2017). About the investigation overall: An earlier analysis of some 500 of the donors reported more than 250 Gb of sequence data and around 120 million unique TCR beta sequences from about 200 million T cells. About 320 gigabases of sequencing data and tens of millions of unique TCR sequences were included in an early release covering 500 to 750 HLA-typed donors. Alongside the repertoire data, information on donor age, sex, ethnicity and CMV serostatus was compiled. The study was designed to test whether signatures of past pathogen exposure could be identified by cataloging public T cell receptors. Typing coverage varied by locus: about 620-630 donors for A, B, C, DRB1 and DQB1; roughly 560 for DQA1; approximately 570 for DPA1; fewer than 480 for DPB1. An earlier analysis of several hundred of the donors used high-throughput TCR beta sequencing to judge whether each TCR beta V gene segment behaved as functional or pseudogenic. Rather than drawing on any new phenotypic data, the later analysis identified candidate immune exposures from TCR beta sequences and the way those sequences occurred across donors. All discovery cohort repertoires had been generated on a single sequencing platform. A later genetic analysis used genome-wide SNP genotypes for about 65% of the 666 donors, treating that subset as a discovery cohort. Roughly 5 DR-DQ haplotypes were handled as single units for association and clustering, since linkage in the cohort was strong. Along with the approximately 670-subject first cohort, a separate validation cohort of 120 different subjects was used. To predict cytomegalovirus infection status, the study combined high-throughput TCR immunosequencing, statistical association of individual TCRs with disease status, and machine learning. The genetic ancestry cluster associated with self-reported Caucasian donors included about 81% of the 350 to 500 genotyped donors. The T cell repertoires of under 750 subjects were profiled by immunosequencing and related to cytomegalovirus serostatus. In a later analysis, previously published TCR beta repertoires from fewer than 750 donors were re-analyzed and high-resolution HLA genotyping was added so that TCR occurrence patterns could be studied. Among 350 to 400 genotyped donors of the cohort, an average of approximately 240,000 unique TCR beta nucleotide sequences were sequenced per donor, around 20% of them non-productive. Class I and class II HLA loci were covered by the typing at four-digit resolution. Summary of the overall study and its limitations: Correlated functional status among segregating V segments might be attributable to linkage disequilibrium, but an unknown experimental factor could not be ruled out. In a later analysis, most CMV-associated TCR beta chains were found to appear HLA-restricted, with HLA associations seemingly driven largely by CMV exposure. A group of highly shared sequence variants was considered likely to be a technical artifact of the sequencing pipeline. A later analysis found that TCR association rates varied across HLA loci, with DRB1 alleles showing the most associated TCRs and HLA-C alleles the fewest. In a later analysis, HLA-associated TCR beta chains showed more clonal expansion and lower generation probabilities than non-associated chains that were equally common. Because HLA typing was unavailable for some donors at each locus, only the typed subset was used in association tests. The classifier was reported to diagnose cytomegalovirus status with high specificity and sensitivity in both the original cohort and the validation cohort. A later genetic analysis associated a missense DCLRE1C variant with V-gene and J-gene trimming of TCR beta chains, and an independent cohort replicated the association. The earlier analysis of nearly 600 of the donors excluded roughly 17 rarely observed V segments, including chromosome 9 orphons, because counts were too low. Across donors, most TCR sequences were observed very rarely, whereas some public TCRs were present in many individuals. In a later genetic analysis, fewer N-insertions in productive TCRs were reported among donors in an Asian-associated ancestry cluster than the approximately 710-donor mean. A later analysis associated about 17,000 TCR beta sequences with specific HLA alleles at a false discovery rate of 0.05. The presence/absence analyses assumed that sequencing depth was roughly uniform across donors, and that assumption may not be true. A total of about 180 TCR beta chains were listed by the study as associated with cytomegalovirus. A further reported finding was that TCR beta sequences accurately predicted the HLA-A and HLA-B alleles for most subjects in the first cohort. The only immune exposure information available for the cohort was CMV serostatus. Assigning TCR associations to individual alleles was difficult when HLA alleles, especially DR and DQ, strongly co-occurred. Some IMGT-functional V segments, including TRBV6-2 and TRBV6-3, could not be told apart with the 87-base-pair reads, so those segments were excluded. The authors suggested that the approach could potentially be extended to other disease states and immunological phenotypes. In vitro tests confirmed that three of the cytomegalovirus-associated TCR beta chains recognize cytomegalovirus antigens. Only TCR beta chains were sequenced in this cohort, and the absence of alpha or paired-chain data limited detectable features. Several of the top co-occurrence clusters appeared to be linked to parvovirus B19, influenza, CMV and Epstein-Barr virus, according to a later analysis. Broadly in line with IMGT annotations, most TCR beta V segments showed up in productive rearrangements about 90% or about 30% of the time in an earlier analysis of around 550 of the donors.

With respect to this clone: Its antigen specificity is not known. There are no base qualities to consult, and no much larger clone falls within one base.

The cohort comprised 710 or so healthy bone marrow donors. Cohort members were all nominally healthy when sampled, although unrecorded immune exposures were likely present. The donor tested CMV seropositive and was one of the 289 seropositive cohort members. Every donor gave a peripheral blood sample, and the peripheral blood mononuclear cells from that sample were used for TCR beta sequencing. Genomic DNA was extracted from the blood cell samples with the Qiagen DNeasy Blood Extraction Kit. In the germline V gene, CDR1 corresponds to SGHTA and CDR2 to FQGTGA. Trimming at the junction amounts to 2 bases on V and 8 bases on J, and the germline ends lie 11 bases apart. The CDR3 measures 13 amino acids from cysteine to phenylalanine. The entry retains the CDR3 DNA only, 39 bases that are in frame from base 1. The protocol used for the library was the immunoSEQ multiplex PCR assay. For the multiplex PCR, a mixture combining 60 forward primers for TCR Vbeta segments and 13 reverse primers for TCR Jbeta segments was used. The CDR3 region of rearranged TCR beta genes was amplified from genomic DNA by a multiplex PCR assay. On the Illumina HiSeq System, the amplified TCR beta libraries were sequenced as 87-base-pair reads. The original methods were these. Across the 600 to 700 repertoires, a later analysis counted 78 million or so unique TCR beta chains, about 10 million of which were shared by at least two donors. A nearest-neighbor algorithm error-corrected the raw reads and collapsed the reads into unique sequences, merging closely related sequences to remove PCR and sequencing errors. CDR3 sequences were aligned to IMGT reference sequences to assign V, D and J gene segments. For a sequence to be retained, a match of at least six nucleotides was required to both a V gene segment and a J gene segment. Rearrangements were classified as productive when the CDR3 lacked stop codons and remained in frame with V and J, and all other rearrangements were classified as non-productive. CDR3 was defined by IMGT convention, running from the second conserved V-encoded cysteine to the conserved J-encoded phenylalanine. The earlier analysis of some 550 of the donors excluded any sequence lacking an unambiguous match to a single V gene segment. In an earlier analysis of approximately 610 of the donors, V segments were called functional above 56.7% productive rearrangements and were called segregating when the between-donor standard deviation exceeded 5%. A statistical classification framework was developed to diagnose cytomegalovirus status using the catalog of TCR beta chain sequences. In a later analysis, V and J genes were assigned by comparing TCR nucleotide sequences against IMGT/GENE-DB human TR gene sequences. The TCRdist pipeline was used in a later analysis to assign CDR3 sequences and most-parsimonious VDJ recombination scenarios. In a later analysis, each TCR beta chain was defined by its CDR3 amino acid sequence together with its V-gene family, and reads lacking a unique V-gene family were excluded. To address suspected cross-contamination and a sequencing artifact, a later analysis removed approximately 590 highly shared, low-generation-probability nucleotide sequences. In a later analysis, a clonal expansion index for each public chain was calculated from normalized within-repertoire ranks of inferred template counts. In a later analysis, generation probabilities were computed using a VDJ recombination model fitted to out-of-frame rearrangements, and the results were checked against IGoR. In a later analysis, hypergeometric tests were used to score TCR-TCR, TCR-HLA and TCR-CMV co-occurrence, with a repertoire-size bias correction applied to TCR pairs. To estimate false discovery rates, a later analysis permuted the HLA or CMV assignments 20 times. A later analysis grouped co-occurring TCRs with DBSCAN, adding TCRdist sequence similarity when clustering within HLA-allele-positive subsets. Repertoires with fewer than 30,000 or more than 120,000 public chains, plus five repertoires with anomalous nucleotide sharing, were excluded from co-occurrence clustering. TCRdb took over this immuneACCESS table, retaining in-frame rearrangements with V and J assigned. Such tables are incomplete; in checked studies, under half of the missing clones stem from an unresolved V gene, and the remainder is unexplained. Clone size and V and J calls were adopted from that table, with D and trimming inferred from the DNA. The sample records 30,000 to 45,000 clones, around 49% of which are singletons. Jointly, the top ten make up 6.2% of the sample.

The sequence joins TRBV7-3 to TRBJ2-3; TRBD1 is a weak D gene call, 6 bases matching. The TCR was taken from a woman in her thirties or forties in good health and CMV-seropositive. Sequencing used PBMCs. This receptor has the CDR3 CASSLGQYATQYF. The bases read TGTGCCAGCAGCTTAGGACAGTACGCTACGCAGTATTTT.